Sequencing of this T cell receptor beta chain was carried out in a study of CD8 T cells in ankylosing spondylitis. For this clonotype: The antigen remains undetermined.

General study points: Ankylosing spondylitis blood appeared to carry a characteristic TCR beta motif of roughly eight highly homologous variants. The disease-linked clones had a CD8+ phenotype and low blood frequencies.

Using quantitative 5'-RACE with molecular barcodes, the authors made TCR beta libraries. TCRdb itself ran the 5' RACE reads through MiXCR, one entry per CDR3 protein. Among roughly 150,000 distinct CDR3 sequences listed, around a tenth were seen once. This CDR3 comprises 13 residues. Trimming cost V 3 bases and J 2 bases, with 9 bases left between them. CDR1 is SGDLS, CDR2 YYNGEE, per germline. The source of this sequence is a female donor with ankylosing spondylitis or in good health (not recorded which). V is TRBV9 and J is TRBJ2-7; TRBD1 might be the D (5 bases). The sample was blood, either unsorted or a sorted T cell fraction (not recorded which). The CDR3 protein is CASSGGLTYEQYF. As DNA, the CDR3 is TGTGCCAGCAGCGGGGGCCTGACCTACGAGCAGTACTTC. The full variable domain, with the rest looked up from reference TRBV9 and TRBJ2-7, is DSGVTQTPKHLITATGQRVTLRCSPRSGDLSVYWYQQSLDQGLQFLIQYYNGEERAKGNILERFSAQQFPDLHSELNLSSLELGDSALYFCASSGGLTYEQYFGPGTRLTVT.